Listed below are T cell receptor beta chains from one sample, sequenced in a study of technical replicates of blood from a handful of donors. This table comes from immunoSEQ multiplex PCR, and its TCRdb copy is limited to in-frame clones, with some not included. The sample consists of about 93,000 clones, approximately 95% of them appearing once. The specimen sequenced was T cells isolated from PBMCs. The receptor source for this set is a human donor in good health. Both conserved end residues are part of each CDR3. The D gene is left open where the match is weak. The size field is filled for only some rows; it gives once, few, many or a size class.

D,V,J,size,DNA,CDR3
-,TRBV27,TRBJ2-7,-,TGTGCCAGCAGTTTAGGCAGGGAAACCGAGCAGTACTTC,CASSLGRETEQYF
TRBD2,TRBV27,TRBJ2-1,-,TGTGCCAGCGCACTCTCGGGACTAGCGGGAGGCGCGGGTATCAATGAGCAGTTCTTC,CASALSGLAGGAGINEQFF
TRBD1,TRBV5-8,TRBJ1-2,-,TGTGCCAGCAGTCCTGGACAGGGGGATGGCTACACCTTC,CASSPGQGDGYTF
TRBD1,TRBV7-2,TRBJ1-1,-,TGTGCCAGCAGCCTCACTTACAGGGGGCTAAGATTGGACACTGAAGCTTTCTTT,CASSLTYRGLRLDTEAFF
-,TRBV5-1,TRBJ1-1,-,TGCGCCAGCAGCGTCCGGGAGGGCACTGAAGCTTTCTTT,CASSVREGTEAFF
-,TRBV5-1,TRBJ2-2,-,TGCGCCAGCAGCCGAGGGGGGGACACCGGGGAGCTGTTTTTT,CASSRGGDTGELFF
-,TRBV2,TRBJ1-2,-,TGTGCCAGCACCTCCGGCTATGGCTACACCTTC,CASTSGYGYTF
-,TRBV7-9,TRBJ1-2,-,TGTGCCAGCTGGGGGGGGGAGGCTCTGAATGGCTACACCTTC,CASWGGEALNGYTF
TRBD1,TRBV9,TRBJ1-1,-,TGTGCCAGCAGCGTAGTTGCAGGGGGCGGGTCGAACACTGAAGCTTTCTTT,CASSVVAGGGSNTEAFF
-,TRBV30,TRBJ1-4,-,TGTGCCTGGGGAGATGAAAAACTGTTTTTT,CAWGDEKLFF
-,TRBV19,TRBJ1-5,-,TGTGCCAGTAGTGGCACAGGGATGGGCAATCAGCCCCAGCATTTT,CASSGTGMGNQPQHF
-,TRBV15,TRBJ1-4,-,TGTGCCACCAGCCGACACCAGGGGAATGAAAAACTGTTTTTT,CATSRHQGNEKLFF
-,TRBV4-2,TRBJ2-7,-,TGTGCCAGCAGCCAGGAGGAACCAGACGAGCAGTACTTC,CASSQEEPDEQYF
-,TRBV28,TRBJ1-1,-,TGTGCCAGCAGTAACTCAGGGTCGGGCACTGAAGCTTTCTTT,CASSNSGSGTEAFF
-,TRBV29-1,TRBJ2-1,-,TGCAGCGTTGTAGAAGCGGACAATGAGCAGTTCTTC,CSVVEADNEQFF
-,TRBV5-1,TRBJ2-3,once,TGCGCCAGCAGCTCCCCCGGACAAAGCACAGATACGCAGTATTTT,CASSSPGQSTDTQYF
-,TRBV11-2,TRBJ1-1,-,TGTGCCAGCAGCACCCAGGGGTTGAACACTGAAGCTTTCTTT,CASSTQGLNTEAFF
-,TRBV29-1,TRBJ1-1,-,TGCAGCGTTTGGGGCCGCCTGTCGGAGACTGAAGCTTTCTTT,CSVWGRLSETEAFF
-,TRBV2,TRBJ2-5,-,TGTGCCAGCAGTGAGCGGGGCCGAGGACGCGAGACCCAGTACTTC,CASSERGRGRETQYF
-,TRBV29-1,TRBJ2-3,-,TGCAGCGTTGACGATCCGGGCGGCAGGGGCACAGATACGCAGTATTTT,CSVDDPGGRGTDTQYF
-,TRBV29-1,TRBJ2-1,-,TGCAGCGTTGAAGATCTGGGCAGGGCCTACAATGAGCAGTTCTTC,CSVEDLGRAYNEQFF
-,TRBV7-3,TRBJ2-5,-,TGTGCCAGCAGCTTGGGACTCCAGGGAGTAGAGACCCAGTACTTC,CASSLGLQGVETQYF
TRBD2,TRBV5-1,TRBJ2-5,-,TGCGCCAGCAGCTGGCCGGGACTAGCGGGGGGGCGGGAACAAGAGACCCAGTACTTC,CASSWPGLAGGREQETQYF
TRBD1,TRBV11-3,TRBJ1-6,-,TGTGCCAGCAGCTGGGACAGGGGGCATAATTCACCCCTCCACTTT,CASSWDRGHNSPLHF
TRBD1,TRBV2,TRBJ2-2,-,TGTGCCAGCAGTGCCCGGGACAGGGGGCCCACCGGGGAGCTGTTTTTT,CASSARDRGPTGELFF
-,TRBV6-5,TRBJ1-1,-,TGTGCCACTTGGACGGGCGGGGGCACTGAAGCTTTCTTT,CATWTGGGTEAFF
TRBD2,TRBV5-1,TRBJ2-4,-,TGCGCCAGTTCCAGTGGGCGGGAGACTTCTGGCAAAAACATTCAGTACTTC,CASSSGRETSGKNIQYF
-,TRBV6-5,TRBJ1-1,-,TGTGCCAGCAGTTCTCAGGGAACGAACACTGAAGCTTTCTTT,CASSSQGTNTEAFF
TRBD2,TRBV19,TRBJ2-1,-,TGTGCCAGTAGTACGCATCGGACTAGTGGGAATGAGCAGTTCTTC,CASSTHRTSGNEQFF
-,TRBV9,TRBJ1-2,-,TGTGCCAGCAGCGTAGGAGGCACGAACTATGGCTACACCTTC,CASSVGGTNYGYTF
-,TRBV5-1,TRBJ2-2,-,TGCGCCAGCAGCTTGGATGCTGGCGGCACCGGGGAGCTGTTTTTT,CASSLDAGGTGELFF
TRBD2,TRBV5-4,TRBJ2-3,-,TGTGCCAGCAGACCCGGACTAGCGGGGGCTTCCACAGATACGCAGTATTTT,CASRPGLAGASTDTQYF
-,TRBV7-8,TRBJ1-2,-,TGTGCCAGCAGCTTAGCCCAGACTAGTCGCTACACCTTC,CASSLAQTSRYTF
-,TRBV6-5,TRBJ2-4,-,TGTGCCAGCAGTTACGCGCTAGGGAGAGCCAAAAACATTCAGTACTTC,CASSYALGRAKNIQYF
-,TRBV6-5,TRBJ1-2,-,TGTGCCAGCAGTTATAACGGACAATCCAACTATGGCTACACCTTC,CASSYNGQSNYGYTF
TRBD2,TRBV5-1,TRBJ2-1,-,TGCGCCAGCAGCTTGTCGGGACTAGCGGGGTCCCTCCAGTTCTTC,CASSLSGLAGSLQFF
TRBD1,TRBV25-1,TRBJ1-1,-,TGTGCCAGCAGTGAATTTCCGACAGGGCCCCAGGTGGCTGAAGCTTTCTTT,CASSEFPTGPQVAEAFF
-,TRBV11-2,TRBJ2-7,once,TGTGCCAGCAGCTTCGGAGTACCCGAGCAGTACTTC,CASSFGVPEQYF
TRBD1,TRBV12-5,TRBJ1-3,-,TGTGCTAGTGGCTTGGGACAGGTCAACACCATATATTTT,CASGLGQVNTIYF
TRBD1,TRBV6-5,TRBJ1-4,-,TGTGCCAGCAGCCTGACAGGGACCTACGCCGAAAAACTGTTTTTT,CASSLTGTYAEKLFF
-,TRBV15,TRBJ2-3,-,TGTGCCACCAGTCCGAAGGGGTCGGCCACCACAGATACGCAGTATTTT,CATSPKGSATTDTQYF
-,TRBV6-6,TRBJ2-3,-,TGTGCCAGCAGTTACAATGAGGGAGATACGCAGTATTTT,CASSYNEGDTQYF
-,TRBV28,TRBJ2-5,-,TGTGCCAGCAGCCTCGATGGCGGAACCCAAGAGACCCAGTACTTC,CASSLDGGTQETQYF
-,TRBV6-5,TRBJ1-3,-,TGTGCCAGCTTTCCACGACAAGCACGAAACACCATATATTTT,CASFPRQARNTIYF
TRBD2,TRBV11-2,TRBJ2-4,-,TGTGCCAGCAGGTCCTGGGGCGCTAGCGGGCAGCTAGCCAAAAACATTCAGTACTTC,CASRSWGASGQLAKNIQYF
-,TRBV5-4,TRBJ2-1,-,TGTGCCAGCAGCTTGCAAGCCGGCAATGAGCAGTTCTTC,CASSLQAGNEQFF
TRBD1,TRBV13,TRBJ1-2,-,TGTGCCAGCAGCCTCCGGCAGGGGGAGGCTGGCTACACCTTC,CASSLRQGEAGYTF
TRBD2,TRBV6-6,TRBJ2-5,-,TGTGCCACCGGACTAGCGGGAGGAGAGACCCAGTACTTC,CATGLAGGETQYF
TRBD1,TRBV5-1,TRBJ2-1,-,TGCGCCAGCAGCTTATTGGGGACAGGGTCTGGCAATGAGCAGTTCTTC,CASSLLGTGSGNEQFF
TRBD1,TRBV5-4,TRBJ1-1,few,TGTGCCAGCAGCTTGACCAGGACAGGTCAGACTGAAGCTTTCTTT,CASSLTRTGQTEAFF
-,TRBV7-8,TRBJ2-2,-,TGTGCCAGCAGCTTAGGTGGGGACACGACGAACACCGGGGAGCTGTTTTTT,CASSLGGDTTNTGELFF